The next 5 T cell receptor beta chains were all read from a single sample in a study of T cell repertoires in cytomegalovirus infection. TCRdb analysed the reads with MiXCR anew, one entry per CDR3 protein. The data contain approximately 400,000 distinct CDR3 sequences, roughly 30% of them singletons. Sequenced: PBMCs. The receptors originated from a human donor in good health (CMV status not recorded). Some clones in this sample may be carry-over from other donors' samples.

This clonotype has more than one count but fewer than ten. The chain joins TRBV11-2 to TRBJ2-3; no firm D call. The ends were cut back, 0 bases at V and 0 bases at J, with 7 bases in the middle. Looked up from germline, CDR1 is SGHAT and CDR2 is FQNNGV. CDR3 length equals 15 residues. The CDR3 DNA reads as TGTGCCAGCAGCTTAGAGGCGGCAAGCACAGATACGCAGTATTTT. Protein: CASSLEAASTDTQYF.

The chain employs TRBV4-1 and TRBJ1-2; 8 bases map to TRBD1. The CDR3 length is 14 residues. The V gene end was trimmed by 1 base and the J gene end by 6 bases; junction bases not matched to a gene: 4. Germline CDR1 is MGHRA and CDR2 is YSYEKL. CDR3 DNA sequence: TGCGCCAGCAGCCAAGCAGGGGGCGCAGATGGCTACACCTTC. Translation gives CASSQAGGADGYTF.

The V call is TRBV12-3 or TRBV12-4, the J call TRBJ2-7, with 10 bases that match TRBD2. Trimming took 6 bases from V and 2 from J; bases not matched to a gene: 7. The CDR3 runs 15 residues. The CDR3 DNA reads TGTGCCAGCAGCCAGCGGGGGGGGGTTCCCTACGAGCAGTACTTC. This gives the protein CASSQRGGVPYEQYF.

The V and J genes are TRBV20-1 and TRBJ2-3; 9 nucleotides match TRBD2. The germline gives CDR1 DFQATT, CDR2 SNEGSKA (reference sequence). V shed 1 base, J shed 3 bases, and the junction held 8 bases outside the gene matches. This CDR3 spans 16 amino acids. CDR3 in amino acids: CSARGGGGARTDTQYF. The CDR3 nucleotides are TGCAGTGCTAGAGGTGGCGGGGGGGCCCGAACAGATACGCAGTATTTT.

The V gene is TRBV11-3, the J gene TRBJ2-5; D uncertain. Trimming took off 3 bases at V and 0 bases at J, with 8 bases between the two ends. CDR3 length: 14 residues. Per germline, CDR1 SGHNT and CDR2 YENEEA. The CDR3 spells CASSFGGDQETQYF. The CDR3, as DNA: TGTGCCAGCAGCTTTGGTGGGGACCAAGAGACCCAGTACTTC.